The rows below give T cell receptor beta chains drawn from one sample of a study of CD8 T cells in Susac syndrome. TCRdb itself ran the immunoSEQ multiplex PCR reads through MiXCR, one entry per CDR3 protein. This sample has approximately 50,000 distinct CDR3 sequences, with 85% to 95% found just once. Sequences were obtained from CD8+ T cells from PBMCs. These receptor sequences come from a human donor with Susac syndrome. Both conserved end residues are part of each CDR3. D genes are given only for firm matches. Size is omitted from some rows. Given values are once, few, many or a class for expanded clones.

.	TRBV29-1	TRBJ2-2	TRBD1	CSVVPGQPPNTGELFF	TGCAGCGTTGTTCCGGGACAGCCCCCGAACACCGGGGAGCTGTTTTTT
once	TRBV9	TRBJ2-4	TRBD2	CASTPGLAQNIQYF	TGTGCCAGCACCCCCGGACTAGCCCAAAACATTCAGTACTTC
.	TRBV20-1	TRBJ2-1	TRBD2	CSARDGTSLYNEQFF	TGCAGTGCTAGAGACGGGACTAGCTTATACAATGAGCAGTTCTTC
once	TRBV4-2	TRBJ2-7	.	CASSHIRDNSYEQYF	TGTGCCAGCAGCCACATCCGGGACAACTCCTACGAGCAGTACTTC
.	TRBV2	TRBJ2-7	.	CASSEGPLPYEQYF	TGTGCCAGCAGCGAGGGACCGCTCCCCTACGAGCAGTACTTC
.	TRBV18	TRBJ2-7	.	CASSPYGYEQYF	TGTGCCAGCTCCCCCTACGGTTACGAGCAGTACTTC
.	TRBV14	TRBJ1-3	.	CASSRRQFSGNTIYF	TGTGCCAGCAGCAGAAGACAGTTTTCTGGAAACACCATATATTTT
.	TRBV29-1	TRBJ2-7	.	CSVEAGSSYEQYF	TGCAGCGTTGAGGCGGGGTCGTCCTACGAGCAGTACTTC
.	TRBV29-1	TRBJ1-2	TRBD1	CSAPGQGVRGYTF	TGCAGTGCTCCGGGACAGGGGGTACGGGGCTACACCTTC
.	TRBV3-1	TRBJ1-6	TRBD1	CASSPTDRGAYNSPLHF	TGTGCCAGCAGCCCCACGGACAGGGGCGCGTATAATTCACCCCTCCACTTT
few	TRBV7-2	TRBJ2-7	TRBD2	CASSLASPSGPYEQYF	TGTGCCAGCAGCTTAGCGTCGCCTAGCGGACCCTACGAGCAGTACTTC
.	TRBV9	TRBJ1-2	.	CASSSGHKTDGYTF	TGTGCCAGCAGCTCGGGACACAAAACCGATGGCTACACCTTC
.	TRBV12-3/TRBV12-4	TRBJ2-7	TRBD2	CASSSSSGENYEQYF	TGTGCCAGCAGTTCCTCTAGCGGGGAGAACTACGAGCAGTACTTC
.	TRBV3-1	TRBJ1-4	.	CASSPTGTENEKLFF	TGTGCCAGCAGCCCTACCGGGACTGAGAATGAAAAACTGTTTTTT
.	TRBV15	TRBJ2-3	.	CATSSALSPSTDTQYF	TGTGCCACCAGCTCCGCCCTGTCCCCTAGCACAGATACGCAGTATTTT
.	TRBV7-8	TRBJ2-7	TRBD1	CASSDREDNLYEQYF	TGTGCCAGCAGCGACAGGGAAGACAATCTCTACGAGCAGTACTTC
.	TRBV9	TRBJ1-5	.	CASSVVSTLNQPQHF	TGTGCCAGCAGCGTAGTGTCGACTCTTAATCAGCCCCAGCATTTT
.	TRBV27	TRBJ1-2	.	CASSLSGFRGYTF	TGTGCCAGCAGTCTGTCAGGGTTCCGGGGCTACACCTTC
.	TRBV20-1	TRBJ2-7	.	CSARELVGTYEQYF	TGCAGTGCTAGAGAACTCGTAGGGACCTACGAGCAGTACTTC
.	TRBV7-9	TRBJ2-5	.	CASSPDGGSLQETQYF	TGTGCCAGCAGCCCAGACGGAGGGTCCCTTCAAGAGACCCAGTACTTC